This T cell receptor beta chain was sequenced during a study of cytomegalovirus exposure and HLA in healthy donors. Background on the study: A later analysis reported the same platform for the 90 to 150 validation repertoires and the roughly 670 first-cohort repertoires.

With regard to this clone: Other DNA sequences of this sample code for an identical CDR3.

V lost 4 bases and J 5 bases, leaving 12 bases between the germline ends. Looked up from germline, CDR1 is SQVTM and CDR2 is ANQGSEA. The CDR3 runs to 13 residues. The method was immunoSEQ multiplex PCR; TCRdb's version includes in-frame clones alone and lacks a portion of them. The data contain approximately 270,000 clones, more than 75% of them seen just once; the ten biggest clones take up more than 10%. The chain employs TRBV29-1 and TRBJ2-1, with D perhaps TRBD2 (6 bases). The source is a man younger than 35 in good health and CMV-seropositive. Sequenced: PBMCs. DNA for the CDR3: TGCAGCGTTGGTAGCGGAGAGGACAATGAGCAGTTCTTC. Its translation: CSVGSGEDNEQFF.